This T cell receptor (beta chain) was recorded in a study of T-cell memory formation after mild COVID-19 (dated by TCRdb to 2020 to 2022). Background on the whole study: Most TCR sequence clusters were specific to one of the two donors. T-cell clones expanding and contracting after mild COVID-19 in two donors were tracked by longitudinal TCRalpha and TCRbeta repertoire sequencing. Two young, previously healthy adult volunteers made up the cohort, one male and one female. Paper-wide results and their limitations: The study covered only two mild cases, and larger cohorts including severe cases with pre-infection samples were considered necessary. SARS-CoV-2 specificity was not confirmed for the second-wave clones peaking on day 37. Some responding clones were detected in pre-infection memory, suggesting pre-existing cross-reactive memory T cells joined the SARS-CoV-2 response. From day 15 to 85, contracting clones showed balanced CD4/CD8 phenotypes, whereas a second wave of clones that expanded from day 15 to 37 leaned towards CD4+. Contracting CD4+ clones were found mainly in CM and EM memory subsets, while CD8+ clones were enriched in EMRA.

Sequencing relied on an Illumina NovaSeq 6000. Using 5'RACE with constant-segment primers, TCRalpha and TCRbeta cDNA libraries were constructed, with sample barcodes and unique molecular identifiers added in the process. Trizol reagent was used to extract RNA from every sample. The libraries were amplified in two PCR steps, and the second step added a second sample barcode and Illumina TruSeq adapters. The libraries were sequenced on an Illumina NovaSeq using 2 x 150 bp paired-end reads. As for how the authors treated the data: Reads were demultiplexed and collapsed into UMI-guided consensus sequences with migec v1.2.7. Using mixcr v2.1.11, the UMI consensuses were aligned to TRA and TRB V and J templates and assembled into clonotypes. Clonotypes were classified as expanded or contracted when called significant by both edgeR and NoisET, with noise models trained on biological replicates. For edgeR calls, a false discovery rate-adjusted p below 0.01 and a log2 fold-change threshold of 1 were applied. PCA with hierarchical clustering of max-normalized trajectories of the 1000 most abundant clonotypes was used as exploratory dynamics analysis. The CD4 or CD8 phenotype of responding clones was assigned using the separately sequenced CD4+ and CD8+ repertoires. The public reads were reanalyzed by TCRdb: fastp trimming at Q25, MiXCR alignment, in-frame beta chains only. Here each entry gathers all rows of one CDR3 protein and keeps the most common genes and DNA. The V and J calls shown here were made by TCRdb, not taken from the authors' results. The sample table shows roughly 89,000 distinct CDR3 sequences, and more than 10% are seen once. About 27% of the sample rests with the top ten.

Germline trimming: 0 bases from V, 2 bases from J; junction bases outside gene matches: 5. Including the terminal cysteine and phenylalanine, the CDR3 comprises 16 residues. Of the read, only the CDR3 DNA is kept; its 48 bases are in frame from base 1. CDR1 and CDR2 were assigned from the germline V gene as SGHRS and YFSETQ. Ficoll-Paque density gradient centrifugation was used to isolate PBMCs. This clonotype was recorded a few times. The antigen it recognizes is unknown. Per-base quality was not reported, and no clone a single base away is much larger than it. Rearrangement joined TRBV5-1 to TRBJ2-1; TRBD2 agrees with 7 junctional bases. Sequencing used PBMCs or a T cell subset sorted from them (not recorded which). This TCR derives from an adult woman who had mild COVID-19 (a few samples of this study predate the infection). The sample titles of this study are shuffled in the database, so cell type and time point are left out; the donor was told from shared clones. The sequence in DNA is TGCGCCAGCAGCTTGGCCTGGGAGGGAGCCTACAATGAGCAGTTCTTC. Its protein reads: CASSLAWEGAYNEQFF.